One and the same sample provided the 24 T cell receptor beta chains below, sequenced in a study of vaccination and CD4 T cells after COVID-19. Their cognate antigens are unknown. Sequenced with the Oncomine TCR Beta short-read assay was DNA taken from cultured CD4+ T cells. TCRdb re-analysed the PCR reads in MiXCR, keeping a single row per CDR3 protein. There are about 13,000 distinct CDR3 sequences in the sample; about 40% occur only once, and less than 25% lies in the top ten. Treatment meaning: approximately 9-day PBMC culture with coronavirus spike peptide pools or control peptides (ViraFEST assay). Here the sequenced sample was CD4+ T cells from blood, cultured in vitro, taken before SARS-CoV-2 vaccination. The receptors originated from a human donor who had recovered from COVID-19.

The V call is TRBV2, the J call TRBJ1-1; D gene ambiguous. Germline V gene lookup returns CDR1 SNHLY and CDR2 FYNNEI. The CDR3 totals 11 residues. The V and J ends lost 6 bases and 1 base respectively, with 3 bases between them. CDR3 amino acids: CASRGNTEAFF. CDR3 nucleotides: TGTGCCAGCAGGGGGAACACTGAAGCTTTCTTT.

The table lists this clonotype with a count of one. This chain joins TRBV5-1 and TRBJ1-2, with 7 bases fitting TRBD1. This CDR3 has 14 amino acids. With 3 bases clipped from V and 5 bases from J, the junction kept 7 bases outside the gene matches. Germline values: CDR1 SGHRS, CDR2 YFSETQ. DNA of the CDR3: TGCGCCAGCAGCTCGACCGGGACAGCTTATGGCTACACCTTC. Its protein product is CASSSTGTAYGYTF.

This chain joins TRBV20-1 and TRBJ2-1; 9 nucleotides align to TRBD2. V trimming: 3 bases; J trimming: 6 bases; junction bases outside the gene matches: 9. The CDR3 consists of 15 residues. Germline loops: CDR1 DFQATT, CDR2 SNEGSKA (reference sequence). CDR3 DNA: TGCAGTGCTAGGACGGAAGCGGGAGGCCGCAATGAGCAGTTCTTC. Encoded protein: CSARTEAGGRNEQFF.

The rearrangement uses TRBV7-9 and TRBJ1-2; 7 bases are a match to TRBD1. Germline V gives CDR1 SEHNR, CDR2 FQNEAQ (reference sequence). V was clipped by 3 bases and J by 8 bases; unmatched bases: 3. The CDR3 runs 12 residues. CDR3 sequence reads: CASSFDRAGYTF. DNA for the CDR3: TGTGCCAGCAGCTTCGACAGGGCGGGCTACACCTTC.

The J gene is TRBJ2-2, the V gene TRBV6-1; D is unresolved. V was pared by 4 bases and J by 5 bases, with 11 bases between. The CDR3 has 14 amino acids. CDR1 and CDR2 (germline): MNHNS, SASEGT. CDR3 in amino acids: CASSALLETGELFF. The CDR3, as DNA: TGTGCCAGCAGTGCCCTGTTGGAGACCGGGGAGCTGTTTTTT.

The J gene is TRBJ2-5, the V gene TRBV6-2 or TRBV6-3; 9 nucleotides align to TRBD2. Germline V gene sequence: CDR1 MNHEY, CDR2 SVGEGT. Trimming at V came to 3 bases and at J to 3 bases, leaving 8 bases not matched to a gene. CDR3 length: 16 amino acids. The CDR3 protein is CASSYVIAGGEETQYF. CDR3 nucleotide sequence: TGTGCCAGCAGTTATGTGATTGCGGGGGGGGAAGAGACCCAGTACTTC.

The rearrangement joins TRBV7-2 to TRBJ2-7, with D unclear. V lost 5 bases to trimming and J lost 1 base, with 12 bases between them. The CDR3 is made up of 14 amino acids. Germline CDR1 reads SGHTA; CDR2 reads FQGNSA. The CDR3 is CASSLWADSYEQYF. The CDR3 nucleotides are TGTGCCAGCAGCCTTTGGGCGGATTCCTACGAGCAGTACTTC. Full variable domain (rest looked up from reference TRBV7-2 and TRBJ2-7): GAGVSQSPSNKVTEKGKDVELRCDPISGHTALYWYRQSLGQGLEFLIYFQGNSAPDKSGLPSDRFSAERTGGSVSTLTIQRTQQEDSAVYLCASSLWADSYEQYFGPGTRLTVT.

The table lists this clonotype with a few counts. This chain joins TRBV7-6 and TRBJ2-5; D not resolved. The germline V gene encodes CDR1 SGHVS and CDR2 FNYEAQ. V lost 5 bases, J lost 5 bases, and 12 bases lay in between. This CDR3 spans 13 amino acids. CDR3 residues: CASSQRTLETQYF. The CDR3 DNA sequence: TGTGCCAGCAGCCAGAGAACCCTCGAGACCCAGTACTTC.

This CDR3 is CASSLVDGHEQYF. The CDR3 DNA follows: TGTGCCAGCAGCTTAGTTGACGGGCACGAGCAGTACTTC. V is TRBV7-2 and J is TRBJ2-7; D gene uncertain. CDR3 length: 13 amino acids. Germline CDR1 reads SGHTA; CDR2 reads FQGNSA. V dropped 1 base and J dropped 5 bases, with 9 bases sitting between them. The whole variable domain, remainder taken from reference TRBV7-2 and TRBJ2-7, is GAGVSQSPSNKVTEKGKDVELRCDPISGHTALYWYRQSLGQGLEFLIYFQGNSAPDKSGLPSDRFSAERTGGSVSTLTIQRTQQEDSAVYLCASSLVDGHEQYFGPGTRLTVT.

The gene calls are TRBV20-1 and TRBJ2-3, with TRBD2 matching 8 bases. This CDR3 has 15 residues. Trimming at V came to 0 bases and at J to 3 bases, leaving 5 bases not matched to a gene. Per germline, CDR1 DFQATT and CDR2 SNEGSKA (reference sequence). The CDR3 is CSARDPREGTDTQYF. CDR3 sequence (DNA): TGCAGTGCTAGAGATCCCCGGGAGGGGACAGATACGCAGTATTTT.

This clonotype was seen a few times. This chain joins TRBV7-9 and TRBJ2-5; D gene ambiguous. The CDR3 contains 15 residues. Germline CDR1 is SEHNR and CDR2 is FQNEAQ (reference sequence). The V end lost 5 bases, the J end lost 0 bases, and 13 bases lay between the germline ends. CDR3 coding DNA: TGTGCCAGCAGCCGGGCGTCCAGAAACCAAGAGACCCAGTACTTC. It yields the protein CASSRASRNQETQYF.

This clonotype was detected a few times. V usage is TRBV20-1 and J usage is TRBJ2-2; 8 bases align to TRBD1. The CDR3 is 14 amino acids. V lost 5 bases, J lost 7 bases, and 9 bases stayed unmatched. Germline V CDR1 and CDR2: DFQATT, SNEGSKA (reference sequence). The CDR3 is CSASTGGRGGELFF. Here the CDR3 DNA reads TGCAGTGCTTCAACAGGGGGTCGTGGCGGGGAGCTGTTTTTT.

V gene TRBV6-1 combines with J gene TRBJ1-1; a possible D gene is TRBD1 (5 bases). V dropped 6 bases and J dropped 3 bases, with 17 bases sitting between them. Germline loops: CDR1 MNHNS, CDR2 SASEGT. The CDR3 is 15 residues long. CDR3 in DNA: TGTGCCAGCAGCCCTAAGGCAGGGCGGCACACTGAAGCTTTCTTT. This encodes CASSPKAGRHTEAFF.

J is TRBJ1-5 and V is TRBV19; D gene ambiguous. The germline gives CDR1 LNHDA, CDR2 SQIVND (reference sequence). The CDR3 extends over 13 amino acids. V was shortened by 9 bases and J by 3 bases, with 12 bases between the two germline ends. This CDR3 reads CASNIRPNQPQHF. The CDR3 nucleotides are TGTGCCAGCAATATAAGGCCCAATCAGCCCCAGCATTTT. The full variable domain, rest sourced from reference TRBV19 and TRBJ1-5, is DGGITQSPKYLFRKEGQNVTLSCEQNLNHDAMYWYRQDPGQGLRLIYYSQIVNDFQKGDIAEGYSVSREKKESFPLTVTSAQKNPTAFYLCASNIRPNQPQHFGDGTRLSIL.

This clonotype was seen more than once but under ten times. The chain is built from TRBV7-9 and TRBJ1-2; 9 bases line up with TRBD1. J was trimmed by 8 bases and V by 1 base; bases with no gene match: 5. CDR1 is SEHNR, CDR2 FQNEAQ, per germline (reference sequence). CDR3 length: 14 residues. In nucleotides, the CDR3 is TGTGCCAGCAGCTTAGAGGACAGGGGCAGGGGCTACACCTTC. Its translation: CASSLEDRGRGYTF.

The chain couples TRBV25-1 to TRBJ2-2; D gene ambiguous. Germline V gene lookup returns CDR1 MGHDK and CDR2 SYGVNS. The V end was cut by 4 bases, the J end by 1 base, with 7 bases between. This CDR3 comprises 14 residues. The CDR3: CASSALQNTGELFF. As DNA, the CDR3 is TGTGCCAGCAGTGCTCTCCAGAACACCGGGGAGCTGTTTTTT.

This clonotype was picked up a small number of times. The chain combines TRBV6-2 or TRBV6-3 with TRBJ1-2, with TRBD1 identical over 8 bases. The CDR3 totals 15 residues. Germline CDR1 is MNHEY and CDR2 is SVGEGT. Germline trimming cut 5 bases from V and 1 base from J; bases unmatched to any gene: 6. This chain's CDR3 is CASSQNRGDNYGYTF. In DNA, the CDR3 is TGTGCCAGCAGTCAAAACAGGGGGGATAACTATGGCTACACCTTC.

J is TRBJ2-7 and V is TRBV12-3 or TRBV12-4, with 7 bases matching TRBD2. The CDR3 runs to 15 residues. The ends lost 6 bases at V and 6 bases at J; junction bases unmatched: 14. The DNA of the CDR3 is TGTGCCAGCAGGATATCGGGCCCTGGGGGGGGCGAGCAGTACTTC. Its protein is CASRISGPGGGEQYF.

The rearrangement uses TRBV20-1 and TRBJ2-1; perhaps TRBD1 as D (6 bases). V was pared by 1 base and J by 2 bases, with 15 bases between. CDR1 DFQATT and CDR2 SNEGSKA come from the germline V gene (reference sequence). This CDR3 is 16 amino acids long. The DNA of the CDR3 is TGCAGTGCTAGAGCCACTAGGGGGAGCCCCTACAATGAGCAGTTCTTC. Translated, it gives CSARATRGSPYNEQFF.

In DNA form, the CDR3 reads TGCGCCAGCAGCCAAAATCTGCCTGGATCGGGTGAAAAACTGTTTTTT. Translation: CASSQNLPGSGEKLFF. This chain joins TRBV4-3 and TRBJ1-4, with D hard to call. V was shortened by 2 bases and J by 7 bases, with 17 bases between the two germline ends. Germline V gives CDR1 LGHNA, CDR2 YSLEER. The CDR3 extends over 16 amino acids.

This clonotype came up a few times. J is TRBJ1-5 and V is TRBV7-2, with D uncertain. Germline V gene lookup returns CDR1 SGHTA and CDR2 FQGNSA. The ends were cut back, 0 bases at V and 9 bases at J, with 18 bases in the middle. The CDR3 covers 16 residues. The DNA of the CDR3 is TGTGCCAGCAGCTTAGCCCTCTTCGGGCGGAGTGGGCCCCAGCATTTT. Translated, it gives CASSLALFGRSGPQHF.

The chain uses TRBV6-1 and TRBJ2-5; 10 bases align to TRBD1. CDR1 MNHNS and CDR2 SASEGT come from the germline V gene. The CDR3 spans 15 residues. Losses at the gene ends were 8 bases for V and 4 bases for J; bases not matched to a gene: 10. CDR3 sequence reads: CASGLGQGLGETQYF. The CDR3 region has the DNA TGTGCCAGCGGACTGGGACAGGGGTTGGGAGAGACCCAGTACTTC.

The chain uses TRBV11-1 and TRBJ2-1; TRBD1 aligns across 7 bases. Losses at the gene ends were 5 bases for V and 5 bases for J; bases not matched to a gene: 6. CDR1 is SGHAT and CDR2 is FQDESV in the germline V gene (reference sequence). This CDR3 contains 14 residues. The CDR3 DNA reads TGTGCCAGCAGCCTATCCGGGACAGACAATGAGCAGTTCTTC. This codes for CASSLSGTDNEQFF.

The CDR3 sequence is CASSAGDTEAFF. The CDR3 DNA is TGCGCCAGCAGCGCAGGGGATACTGAAGCTTTCTTT. The chain employs TRBV5-1 and TRBJ1-1, with TRBD1 as a possible D gene (6 bases). V lost 4 bases and J lost 5, with 9 bases in between. From germline, CDR1 is SGHRS and CDR2 YFSETQ. CDR3 length: 12 residues.